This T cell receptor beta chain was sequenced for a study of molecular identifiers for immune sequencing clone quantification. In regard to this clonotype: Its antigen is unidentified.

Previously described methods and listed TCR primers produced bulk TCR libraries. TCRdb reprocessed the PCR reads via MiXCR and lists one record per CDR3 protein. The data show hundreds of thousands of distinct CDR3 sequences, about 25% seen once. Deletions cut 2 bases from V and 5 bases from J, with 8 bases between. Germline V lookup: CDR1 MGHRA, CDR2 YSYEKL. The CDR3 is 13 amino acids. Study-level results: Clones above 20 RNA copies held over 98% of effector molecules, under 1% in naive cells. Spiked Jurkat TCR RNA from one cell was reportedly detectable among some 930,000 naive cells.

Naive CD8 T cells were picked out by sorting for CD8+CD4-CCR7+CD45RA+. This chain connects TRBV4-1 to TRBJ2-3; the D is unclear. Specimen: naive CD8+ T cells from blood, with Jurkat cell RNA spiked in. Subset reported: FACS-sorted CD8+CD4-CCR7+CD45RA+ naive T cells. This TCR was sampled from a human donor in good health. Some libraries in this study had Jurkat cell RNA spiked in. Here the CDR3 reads CASSQPIRDTQYF. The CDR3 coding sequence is TGCGCCAGCAGCCAACCGATCAGAGATACGCAGTATTTT.